The clone carrying this TCR beta chain has more than one count but fewer than ten. Sequencing templates came from extracted RNA that was reverse transcribed into cDNA. TCRdb's table, derived via immunoSEQ multiplex PCR, lists solely in-frame clones and lacks some. The data show more than 200,000 clones, around three fifths seen once. The ends were cut back, 8 bases at V and 3 bases at J, with 16 bases in the middle. Germline V gene sequence: CDR1 SNHLY, CDR2 FYNNEI. The CDR3 extends over 15 amino acids. The sample's treatment: oral pan-JAK inhibitor, 5-10 mg twice daily. These data come from a study of CD8+ T cells in alopecia areata.

V is TRBV2 and J is TRBJ2-2; D uncertain. The source material was CD4+ T cells sorted from blood, sampled at week 4, from a patient treated with tofacitinib. This receptor was identified in a human donor with alopecia areata. The chain's CDR3 is CASAGLVLDTGELFF. In DNA form, the CDR3 reads TGTGCCAGCGCCGGCCTAGTCCTGGACACCGGGGAGCTGTTTTTT.